This TCR beta chain was found in a study of OX40 agonist ivuxolimab in advanced cancers. The study's findings and limits: Circulating CD4+ and CD8+ T cells showed clonal expansion by week 6 at 0.1 to 3.0 mg/kg. Also showing low normalized T-cell clonal expansion were some of the nonresponders. With doses of 0.1-3.0 mg/kg, partial responders showed among the lowest clonal expansion.

People who had autoimmune disease history or systemic immunosuppression were excluded. As to this clone: Its antigen remains unidentified.

The CDR3 consists of 15 residues. Trimming removed 5 bases at V and 4 bases at J, with 17 bases between. The germline V gene has CDR1 PRHDT and CDR2 FYEKMQ (reference sequence). Profiling relied on immunoSEQ multiplex PCR, and the TCRdb table lists in-frame clones only, not all of them. The table includes roughly 70,000 clones, about nine tenths detected once. Specimen: CD4+ or CD8+ T cells sorted from blood, collected in a trial of the OX40 agonist ivuxolimab. This sequence was found in an adult with an advanced solid tumor such as melanoma, head and neck, liver or kidney cancer. The gene calls are TRBV13 and TRBJ1-2, with D maybe TRBD1 (6 bases). The CDR3 region has the DNA TGTGCCAGCAGCCCTAACAGGGCGTCGTTCTATGGCTACACCTTC. Translating gives CASSPNRASFYGYTF.